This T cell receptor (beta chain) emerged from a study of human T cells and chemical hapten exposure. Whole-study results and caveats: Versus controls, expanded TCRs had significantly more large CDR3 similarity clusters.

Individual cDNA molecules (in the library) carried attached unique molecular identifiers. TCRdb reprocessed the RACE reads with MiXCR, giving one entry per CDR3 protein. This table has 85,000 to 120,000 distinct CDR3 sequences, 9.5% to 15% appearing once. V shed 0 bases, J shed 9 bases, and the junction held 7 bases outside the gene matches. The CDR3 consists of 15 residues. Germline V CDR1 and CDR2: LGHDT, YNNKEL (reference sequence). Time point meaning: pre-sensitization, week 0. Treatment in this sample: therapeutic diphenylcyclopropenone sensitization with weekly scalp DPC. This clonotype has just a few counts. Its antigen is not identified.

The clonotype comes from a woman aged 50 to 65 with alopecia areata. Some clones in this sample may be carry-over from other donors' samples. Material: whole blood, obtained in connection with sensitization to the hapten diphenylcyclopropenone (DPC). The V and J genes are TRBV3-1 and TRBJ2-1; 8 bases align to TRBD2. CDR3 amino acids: CASSQDQAGVGEQFF. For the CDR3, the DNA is TGTGCCAGCAGCCAAGATCAAGCGGGGGTGGGTGAGCAGTTCTTC.